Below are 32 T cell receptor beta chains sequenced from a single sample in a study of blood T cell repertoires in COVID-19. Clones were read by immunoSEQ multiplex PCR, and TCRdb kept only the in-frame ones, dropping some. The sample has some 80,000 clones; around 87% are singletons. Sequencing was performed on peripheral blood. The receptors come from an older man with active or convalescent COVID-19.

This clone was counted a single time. CDR3 sequence: CATSGTSWCPSDLGEQYV. DNA for the CDR3: TGTGCCACCAGCGGAACCTCGTGGTGTCCTAGCGACCTAGGTGAGCAGTACGTC. The genes are TRBV24-1 and TRBJ2-7; a possible D gene is TRBD2 (6 bases). V was shortened by 7 bases and J by 7 bases, with 31 bases between the two germline ends. The germline CDR1 and CDR2 sequences are KGHDR and SFDVKD. This CDR3 has 18 residues.

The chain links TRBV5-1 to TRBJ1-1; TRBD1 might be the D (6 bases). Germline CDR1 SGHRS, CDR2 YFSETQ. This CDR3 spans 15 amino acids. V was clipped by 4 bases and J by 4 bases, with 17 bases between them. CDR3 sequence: CASSRTDREVTEAFF. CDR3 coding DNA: TGCGCCAGCAGCAGAACGGACAGAGAGGTCACTGAAGCTTTCTTT.

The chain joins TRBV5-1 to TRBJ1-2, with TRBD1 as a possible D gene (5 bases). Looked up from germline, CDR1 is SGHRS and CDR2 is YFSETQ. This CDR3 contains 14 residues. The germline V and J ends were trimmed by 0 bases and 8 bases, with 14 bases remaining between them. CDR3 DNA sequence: TGCGCCAGCAGCTTGGACCAGGGCCTTGGGGGCTACACCTTC. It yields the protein CASSLDQGLGGYTF.

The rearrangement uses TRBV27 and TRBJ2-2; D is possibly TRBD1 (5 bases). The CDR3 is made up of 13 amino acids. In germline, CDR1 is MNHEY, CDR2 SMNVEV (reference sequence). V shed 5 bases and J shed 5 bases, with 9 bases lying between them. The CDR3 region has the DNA TGTGCCAGCAGTCCCCAGGGTACCGGGGAGCTGTTTTTT. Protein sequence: CASSPQGTGELFF.

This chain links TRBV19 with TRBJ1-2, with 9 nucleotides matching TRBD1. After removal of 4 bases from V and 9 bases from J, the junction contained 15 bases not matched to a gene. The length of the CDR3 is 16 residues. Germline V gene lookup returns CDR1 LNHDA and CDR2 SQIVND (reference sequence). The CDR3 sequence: CASSNSGTGPPLSYTF. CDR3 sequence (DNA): TGTGCCAGTAGTAATTCCGGGACAGGGCCCCCCCTGAGCTACACCTTC.

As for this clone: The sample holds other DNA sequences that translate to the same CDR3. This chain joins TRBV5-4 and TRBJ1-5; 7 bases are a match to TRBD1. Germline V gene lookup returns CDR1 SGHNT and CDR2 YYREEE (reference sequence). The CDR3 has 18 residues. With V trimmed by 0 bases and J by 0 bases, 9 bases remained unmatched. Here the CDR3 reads CASSLGGGACYSNQPQHF. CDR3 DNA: TGTGCCAGCAGCTTGGGAGGGGGCGCTTGTTATAGCAATCAGCCCCAGCATTTT.

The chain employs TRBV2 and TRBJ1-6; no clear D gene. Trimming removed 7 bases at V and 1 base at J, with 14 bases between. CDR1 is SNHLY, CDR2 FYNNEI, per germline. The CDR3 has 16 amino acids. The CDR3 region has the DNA TGTGCCAGCAACGAGGGCGGGAAATCCTATAATTCACCCCTCCACTTT. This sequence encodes CASNEGGKSYNSPLHF.

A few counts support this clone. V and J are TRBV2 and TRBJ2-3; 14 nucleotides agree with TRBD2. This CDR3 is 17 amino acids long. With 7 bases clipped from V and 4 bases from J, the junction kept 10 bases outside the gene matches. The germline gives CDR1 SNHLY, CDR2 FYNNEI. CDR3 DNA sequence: TGTGCCAGCACCTGGACTAGCGGGGGGCCGGGGGCAGATACGCAGTATTTT. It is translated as CASTWTSGGPGADTQYF.

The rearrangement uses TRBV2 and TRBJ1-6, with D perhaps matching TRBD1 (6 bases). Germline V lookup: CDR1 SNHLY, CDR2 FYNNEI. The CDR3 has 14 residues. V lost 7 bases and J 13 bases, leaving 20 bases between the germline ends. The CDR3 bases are TGTGCCAGCATTCCCGACCAGGGGCCCTCGCCCCTCCACTTT. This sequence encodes CASIPDQGPSPLHF.

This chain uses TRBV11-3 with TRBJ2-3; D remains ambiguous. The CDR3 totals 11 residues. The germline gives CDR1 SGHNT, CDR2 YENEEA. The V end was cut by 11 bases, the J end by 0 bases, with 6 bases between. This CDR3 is CASSSTDTQYF. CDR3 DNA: TGTGCCTCTTCTAGCACAGATACGCAGTATTTT. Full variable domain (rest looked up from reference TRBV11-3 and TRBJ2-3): EAGVVQSPRYKIIEKKQPVAFWCNPISGHNTLYWYLQNLGQGPELLIRYENEEAVDDSQLPKDRFSAERLKGVDSTLKIQPAELGDSAVYLCASSSTDTQYFGPGTRLTVL.

In DNA, the CDR3 is TGTGCCAGCAGCTTGGCCCCTGCCGGCACTGAAGCTTTCTTT. Encoded protein: CASSLAPAGTEAFF. The J gene is TRBJ1-1, the V gene TRBV5-6; unclear D gene. Between the trimmed V and J ends, which lost 0 bases and 4 bases, there was a span of 10 bases. The germline gives CDR1 SGHDT, CDR2 YYEEEE. The CDR3 is made up of 14 amino acids. The full variable domain, with the rest looked up from reference TRBV5-6 and TRBJ1-1, is DAGVTQSPTHLIKTRGQQVTLRCSPKSGHDTVSWYQQALGQGPQFIFQYYEEEERQRGNFPDRFSGHQFPNYSSELNVNALLLGDSALYLCASSLAPAGTEAFFGQGTRLTVV.

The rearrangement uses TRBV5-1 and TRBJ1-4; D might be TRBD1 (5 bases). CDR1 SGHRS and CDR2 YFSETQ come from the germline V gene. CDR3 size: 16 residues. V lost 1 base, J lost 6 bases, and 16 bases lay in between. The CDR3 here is CASSLTAGEGYEKLFF. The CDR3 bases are TGCGCCAGCAGCTTGACCGCGGGGGAAGGTTATGAAAAACTGTTTTTT.

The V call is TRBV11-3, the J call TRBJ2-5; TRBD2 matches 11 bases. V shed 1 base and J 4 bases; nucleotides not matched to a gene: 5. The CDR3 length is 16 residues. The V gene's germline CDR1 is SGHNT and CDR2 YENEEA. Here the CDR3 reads CASSLGLTSGGETQYF. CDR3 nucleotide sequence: TGTGCCAGCAGCTTAGGGCTAACTAGCGGGGGAGAGACCCAGTACTTC.

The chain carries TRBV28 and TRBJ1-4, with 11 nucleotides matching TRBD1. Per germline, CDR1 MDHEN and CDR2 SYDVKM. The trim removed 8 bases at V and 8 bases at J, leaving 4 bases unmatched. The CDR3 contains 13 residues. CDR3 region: CASRRTGGEKLFF. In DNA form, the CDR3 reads TGTGCCAGCCGGAGGACAGGGGGCGAAAAACTGTTTTTT.

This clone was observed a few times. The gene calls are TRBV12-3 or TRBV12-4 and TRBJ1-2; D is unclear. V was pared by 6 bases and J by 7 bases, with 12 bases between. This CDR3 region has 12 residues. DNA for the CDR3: TGTGCCAGCAGCCCTGACCGGGGTGGCTACACCTTC. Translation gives CASSPDRGGYTF.

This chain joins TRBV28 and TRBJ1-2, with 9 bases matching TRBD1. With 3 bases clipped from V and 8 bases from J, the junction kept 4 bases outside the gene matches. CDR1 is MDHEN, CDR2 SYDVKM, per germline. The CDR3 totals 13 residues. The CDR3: CASSLGTGYGYTF. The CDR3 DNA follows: TGTGCCAGCAGTTTGGGGACAGGGTACGGCTACACCTTC.

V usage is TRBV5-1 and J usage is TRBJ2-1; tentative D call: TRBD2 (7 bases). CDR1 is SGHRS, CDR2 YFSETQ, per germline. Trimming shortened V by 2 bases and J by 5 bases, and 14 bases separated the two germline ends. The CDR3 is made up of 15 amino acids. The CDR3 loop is CASSLSGGLNNEQFF. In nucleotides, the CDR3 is TGCGCCAGCAGCTTATCGGGGGGCCTCAACAATGAGCAGTTCTTC.

The DNA of the CDR3 is TGTGCCACCAGCAGATTAATCAGGAGCAATCAGCCCCAGCATTTT. Encoded protein: CATSRLIRSNQPQHF. The chain carries TRBV15 and TRBJ1-5; no reliable D call. This CDR3 region has 15 residues. Deletions cut 2 bases from V and 1 base from J, with 9 bases between. Germline lookup yields CDR1 LNHNV and CDR2 YYDKDF (reference sequence).

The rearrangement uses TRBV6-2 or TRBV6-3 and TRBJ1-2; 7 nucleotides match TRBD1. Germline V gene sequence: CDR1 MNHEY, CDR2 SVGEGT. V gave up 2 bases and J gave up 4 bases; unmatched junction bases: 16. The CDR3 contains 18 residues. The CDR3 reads CASSYGRGTATPVYGYTF. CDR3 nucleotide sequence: TGTGCCAGCAGTTACGGCCGAGGGACAGCGACACCAGTCTATGGCTACACCTTC.

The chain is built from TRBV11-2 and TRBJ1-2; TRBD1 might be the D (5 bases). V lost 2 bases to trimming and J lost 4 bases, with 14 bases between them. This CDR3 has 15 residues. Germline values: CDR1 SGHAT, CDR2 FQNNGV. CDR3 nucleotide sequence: TGTGCCAGCAGCTTATCGATGGGCGGGGGCTATGGCTACACCTTC. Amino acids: CASSLSMGGGYGYTF.

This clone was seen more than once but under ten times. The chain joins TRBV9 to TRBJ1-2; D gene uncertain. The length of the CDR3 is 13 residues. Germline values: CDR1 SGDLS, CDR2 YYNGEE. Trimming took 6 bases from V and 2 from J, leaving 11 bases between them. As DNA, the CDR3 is TGTGCCAGCACGAGACGGGAAAACTATGGCTACACCTTC. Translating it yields CASTRRENYGYTF.

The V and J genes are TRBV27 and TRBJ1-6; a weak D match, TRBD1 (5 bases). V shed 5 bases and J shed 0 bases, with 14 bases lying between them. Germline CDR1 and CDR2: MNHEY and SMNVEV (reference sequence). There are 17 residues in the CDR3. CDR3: CASSPRQRSSYNSPLHF. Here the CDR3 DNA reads TGTGCCAGCAGTCCCCGACAGAGGAGCTCCTATAATTCACCCCTCCACTTT.

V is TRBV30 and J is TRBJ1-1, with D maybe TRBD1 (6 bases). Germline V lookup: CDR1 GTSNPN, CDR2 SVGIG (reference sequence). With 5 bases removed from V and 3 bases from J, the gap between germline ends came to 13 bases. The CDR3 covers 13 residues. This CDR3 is CAWERNRDTEAFF. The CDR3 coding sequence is TGTGCCTGGGAACGTAACAGGGACACTGAAGCTTTCTTT.

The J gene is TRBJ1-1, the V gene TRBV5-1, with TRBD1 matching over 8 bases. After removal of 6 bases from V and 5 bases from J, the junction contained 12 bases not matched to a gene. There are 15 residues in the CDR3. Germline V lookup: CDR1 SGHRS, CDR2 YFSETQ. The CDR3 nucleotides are TGCGCCAGCACCCTGGGGTCAGGGGGCGAGACTGAAGCTTTCTTT. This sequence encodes CASTLGSGGETEAFF.

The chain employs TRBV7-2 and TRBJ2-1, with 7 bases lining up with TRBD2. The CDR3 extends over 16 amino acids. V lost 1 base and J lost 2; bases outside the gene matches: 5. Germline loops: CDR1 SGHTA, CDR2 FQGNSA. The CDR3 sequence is CASSLVNSGPYNEQFF. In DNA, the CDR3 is TGTGCCAGCAGCTTAGTCAATAGCGGGCCCTACAATGAGCAGTTCTTC.

DNA of the CDR3: TGCGCCAGCAGGACAGACTTCAATCAGCCCCAGCATTTT. Amino acids: CASRTDFNQPQHF. This chain connects TRBV10-2 to TRBJ1-5; perhaps TRBD1 as D (5 bases). The V gene's germline CDR1 is WSHSY and CDR2 SAAADI. This CDR3 is built from 13 residues. Trimming took off 6 bases at V and 3 bases at J, with 9 bases between the two ends.

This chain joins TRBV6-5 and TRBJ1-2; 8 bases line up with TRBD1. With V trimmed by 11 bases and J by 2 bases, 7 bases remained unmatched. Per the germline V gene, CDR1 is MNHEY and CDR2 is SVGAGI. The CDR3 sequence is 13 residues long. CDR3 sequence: CACHGTGNYGYTF. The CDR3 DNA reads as TGTGCCTGCCATGGGACAGGAAACTATGGCTACACCTTC.

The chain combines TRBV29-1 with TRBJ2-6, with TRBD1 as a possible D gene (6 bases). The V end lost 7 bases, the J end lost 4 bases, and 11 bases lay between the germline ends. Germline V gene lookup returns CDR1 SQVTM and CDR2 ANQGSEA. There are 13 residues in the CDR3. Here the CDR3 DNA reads TGCAGCGACAGGGCTGTGGGGGCCAACGTCCTGACTTTC. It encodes CSDRAVGANVLTF.

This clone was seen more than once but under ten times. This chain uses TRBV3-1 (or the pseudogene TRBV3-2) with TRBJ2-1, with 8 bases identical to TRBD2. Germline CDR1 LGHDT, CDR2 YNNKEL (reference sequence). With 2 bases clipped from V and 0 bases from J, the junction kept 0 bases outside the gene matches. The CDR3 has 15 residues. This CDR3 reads CASSQSGSSYNEQFF. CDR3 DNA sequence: TGTGCCAGCAGCCAAAGCGGGAGCTCCTACAATGAGCAGTTCTTC.

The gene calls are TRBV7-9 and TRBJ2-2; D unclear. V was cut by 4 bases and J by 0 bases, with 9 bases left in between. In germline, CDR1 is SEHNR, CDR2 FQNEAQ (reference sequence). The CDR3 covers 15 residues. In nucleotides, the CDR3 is TGTGCCAGCAGCTCCAGGCGAACGAACACCGGGGAGCTGTTTTTT. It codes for CASSSRRTNTGELFF.

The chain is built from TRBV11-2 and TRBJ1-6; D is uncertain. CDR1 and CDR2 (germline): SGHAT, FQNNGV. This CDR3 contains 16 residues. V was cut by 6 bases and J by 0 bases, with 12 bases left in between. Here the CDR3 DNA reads TGTGCCAGCAGGATCGATCGCAGCTCCTATAATTCACCCCTCCACTTT. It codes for CASRIDRSSYNSPLHF.

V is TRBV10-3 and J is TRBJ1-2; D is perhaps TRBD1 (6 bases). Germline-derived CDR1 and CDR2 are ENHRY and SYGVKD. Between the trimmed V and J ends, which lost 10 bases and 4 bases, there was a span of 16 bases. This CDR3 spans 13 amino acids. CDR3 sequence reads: CATRDTRSYGYTF. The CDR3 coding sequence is TGTGCCACCCGGGACACTAGGAGCTATGGCTACACCTTC.